This TCR beta chain derives from a study of T cell responses to AZD1222 COVID-19 vaccine. Points on this clone: Its antigen is unidentified.

Data came from immunoSEQ multiplex PCR; TCRdb stores just in-frame clones and leaves some out. The sample yields some 150,000 clones, roughly nine tenths seen once. The ends lost 0 bases at V and 3 bases at J; junction bases unmatched: 7. The CDR3 consists of 16 residues. Germline CDR1 reads SGHAT; CDR2 reads FQNNGV. Study conclusions and caveats: Donors, mostly white British, included more females; clonal diversity was possibly underestimated. There were repertoire samples only from the period after the peak T cell response.

The genes are TRBV11-2 and TRBJ2-7, with 8 bases identical to TRBD1. The clonotype originates from an adult in good health. The sample in question was peripheral blood, obtained on day 0 of AZD1222 vaccination. This chain's CDR3 is CASSLDSGTGFYEQYF. The CDR3, as DNA: TGTGCCAGCAGCTTAGATTCCGGGACAGGCTTCTACGAGCAGTACTTC.